A single sample gave rise to the 10 T cell receptor beta chains below, sequenced in a study of beta chain features in type 1 diabetes. The whole isolated RNA underwent reverse transcription, so sequencing captured expressed TCRB transcripts. Measured with immunoSEQ multiplex PCR; TCRdb has only the in-frame clones, and not every one. This repertoire shows under 400,000 clones, about 18% found once; its top ten account for approximately 0.046%. The sample taken for sequencing was naive CD4+ T cells from blood. These receptors came from a woman aged 18-29 years in good health.

This clone has just a few counts. The chain is built from TRBV30 and TRBJ2-7; 8 positions match TRBD2. With V trimmed by 3 bases and J by 5 bases, 15 bases remained unmatched. This CDR3 region has 16 residues. Germline CDR1 and CDR2: GTSNPN and SVGIG (reference sequence). CDR3 sequence reads: CAWSPKGGGRLHEQYF. As DNA, the CDR3 is TGTGCCTGGAGCCCTAAGGGTGGCGGGAGGTTGCACGAGCAGTACTTC.

The table lists this clone with a few counts. V gene TRBV12-5 combines with J gene TRBJ2-1, with D perhaps matching TRBD2 (6 bases). Germline CDR1 LGHNT, CDR2 FRNRAP. CDR3 size: 15 residues. V was cut by 1 base and J by 2 bases, with 9 bases left in between. The DNA for the CDR3 is TGTGCTAGTGGTTTGGGTCCTAGCGCCTACAATGAGCAGTTCTTC. Translated: CASGLGPSAYNEQFF.

V and J are TRBV12-5 and TRBJ2-5; no clear D. Germline V gene data show CDR1 as LGHNT and CDR2 as FRNRAP. The CDR3 is made up of 13 amino acids. V was trimmed by 4 bases and J by 1 base, leaving 7 bases between them. The CDR3: CASGWRLQETQYF. CDR3 nucleotide sequence: TGTGCTAGTGGTTGGCGGCTCCAAGAGACCCAGTACTTC.

V gene TRBV30 combines with J gene TRBJ1-2; 7 bases agree with TRBD1. In germline, CDR1 is GTSNPN, CDR2 SVGIG (reference sequence). The CDR3 is 14 residues long. The J segment lost 4 bases and the V segment lost 3 bases, leaving 8 bases of the junction unmatched. CDR3 sequence reads: CAWRSGTAFYGYTF. The CDR3 coding sequence is TGTGCCTGGAGATCCGGGACAGCCTTCTATGGCTACACCTTC.

There are a few counts of this clone. The chain employs TRBV25-1 and TRBJ2-1; no definite D call. There are 14 residues in the CDR3. V gave up 7 bases and J gave up 0 bases, with 10 bases separating them. Germline-derived CDR1 and CDR2 are MGHDK and SYGVNS. The DNA of the CDR3 is TGTGCCAGCACCGACACTTTCTCCTACAATGAGCAGTTCTTC. Translation: CASTDTFSYNEQFF.

V is TRBV30 and J is TRBJ1-3; D is ambiguous. Germline CDR1 reads GTSNPN; CDR2 reads SVGIG (reference sequence). Trimming shortened V by 2 bases and J by 4 bases, and 9 bases separated the two germline ends. CDR3 length equals 13 residues. Written as DNA, the CDR3 is TGTGCCTGGAGTTTCATCGCGGGAAACACCATATATTTT. Encoded protein: CAWSFIAGNTIYF. Full variable domain (missing parts from reference TRBV30 and TRBJ1-3): SQTIHQWPATLVQPVGSPLSLECTVEGTSNPNLYWYRQAAGRGLQLLFYSVGIGQISSEVPQNLSASRPQDRQFILSSKKLLLSDSGFYLCAWSFIAGNTIYFGEGSWLTVV.

This clone came up a few times. The rearrangement links TRBV29-1 to TRBJ1-1, with D possibly TRBD1 on 5 matching bases. Germline lookup yields CDR1 SQVTM and CDR2 ANQGSEA. The CDR3 is 14 amino acids. The ends were cut back, 4 bases at V and 4 bases at J, with 16 bases in the middle. In DNA form, the CDR3 reads TGCAGCGTTGTTAGCATCGGGGGAGTCACTGAAGCTTTCTTT. Translating gives CSVVSIGGVTEAFF.

This rearrangement joins TRBV2 to TRBJ2-6; 10 bases are a match to TRBD1. CDR1 is SNHLY, CDR2 FYNNEI, per germline. Unmatched junction bases numbered 5, after V lost 8 bases and J lost 4 bases. The CDR3 contains 15 residues. This CDR3 is CASGTGATGANVLTF. CDR3 bases: TGTGCCAGCGGGACAGGGGCGACCGGGGCCAACGTCCTGACTTTC.

V gene TRBV5-1 combines with J gene TRBJ1-2, with 9 bases lining up with TRBD1. In germline, CDR1 is SGHRS, CDR2 YFSETQ. Trimming took 4 bases from V and 3 from J; bases not matched to a gene: 7. The CDR3 covers 15 residues. CDR3: CASSEGQGMYYGYTF. The CDR3 DNA sequence: TGCGCCAGCAGCGAGGGACAGGGCATGTACTATGGCTACACCTTC.

The chain employs TRBV4-3 and TRBJ2-7; 7 bases are shared with TRBD2. J was trimmed by 6 bases and V by 1 base; bases with no gene match: 3. The CDR3 covers 13 residues. From germline, CDR1 is LGHNA and CDR2 YSLEER. CDR3 DNA sequence: TGCGCCAGCAGCCAAGTAGCGGGTTCCGAGCAGTACTTC. Protein: CASSQVAGSEQYF.